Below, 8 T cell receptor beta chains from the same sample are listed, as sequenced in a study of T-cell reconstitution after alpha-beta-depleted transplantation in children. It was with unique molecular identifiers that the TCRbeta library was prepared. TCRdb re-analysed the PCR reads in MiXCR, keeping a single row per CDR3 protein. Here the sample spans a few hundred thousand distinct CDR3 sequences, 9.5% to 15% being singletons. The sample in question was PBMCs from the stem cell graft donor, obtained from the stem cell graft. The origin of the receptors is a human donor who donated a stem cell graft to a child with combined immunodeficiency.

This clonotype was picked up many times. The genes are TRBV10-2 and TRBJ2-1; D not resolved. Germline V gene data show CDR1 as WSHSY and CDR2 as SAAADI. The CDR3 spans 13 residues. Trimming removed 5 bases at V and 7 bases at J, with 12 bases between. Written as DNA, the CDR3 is TGCGCCAGCAGTCCCCTGTTATATAATGAGCAGTTCTTC. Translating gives CASSPLLYNEQFF.

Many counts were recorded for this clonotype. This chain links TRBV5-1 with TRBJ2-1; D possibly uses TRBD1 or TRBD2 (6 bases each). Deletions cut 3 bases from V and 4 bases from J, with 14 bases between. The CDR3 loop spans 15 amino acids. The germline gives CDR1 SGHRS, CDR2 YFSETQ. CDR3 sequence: CASSSSGGGYNEQFF. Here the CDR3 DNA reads TGCGCCAGCAGCTCGTCCGGGGGCGGGTACAATGAGCAGTTCTTC.

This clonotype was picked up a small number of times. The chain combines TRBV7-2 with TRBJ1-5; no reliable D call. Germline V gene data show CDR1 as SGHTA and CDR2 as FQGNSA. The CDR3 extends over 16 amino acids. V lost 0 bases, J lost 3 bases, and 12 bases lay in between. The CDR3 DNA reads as TGTGCCAGCAGCTTAGCGGGTAGAGTTTCCAATCAGCCCCAGCATTTT. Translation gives CASSLAGRVSNQPQHF.

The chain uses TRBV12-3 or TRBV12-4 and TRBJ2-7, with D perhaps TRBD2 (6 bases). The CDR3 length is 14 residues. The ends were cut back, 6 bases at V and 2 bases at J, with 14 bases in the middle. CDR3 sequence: CASSPAPGAYEQYF. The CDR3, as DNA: TGTGCCAGCAGCCCCGCGCCGGGGGCCTACGAGCAGTACTTC.

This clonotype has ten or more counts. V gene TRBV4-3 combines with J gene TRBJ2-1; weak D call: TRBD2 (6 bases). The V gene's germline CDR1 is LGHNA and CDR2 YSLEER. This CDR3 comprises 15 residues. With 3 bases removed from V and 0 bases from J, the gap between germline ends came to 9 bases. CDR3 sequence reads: CASSHASDSYNEQFF. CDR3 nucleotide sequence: TGCGCCAGCAGCCACGCTAGCGACTCCTACAATGAGCAGTTCTTC.

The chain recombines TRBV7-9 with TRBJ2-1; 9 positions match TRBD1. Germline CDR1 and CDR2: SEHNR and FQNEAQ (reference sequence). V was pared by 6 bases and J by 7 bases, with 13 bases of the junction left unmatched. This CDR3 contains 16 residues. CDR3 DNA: TGTGCCAGCAGTTTGAAGACAGGGGGTTCAGGTAATGAGCAGTTCTTC. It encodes CASSLKTGGSGNEQFF.

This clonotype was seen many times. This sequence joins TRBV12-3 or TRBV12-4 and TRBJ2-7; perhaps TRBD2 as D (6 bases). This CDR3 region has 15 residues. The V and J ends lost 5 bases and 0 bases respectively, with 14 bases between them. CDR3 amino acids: CASSLRDSSSYEQYF. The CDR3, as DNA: TGTGCCAGCAGTCTCCGGGACTCCAGCTCCTACGAGCAGTACTTC.

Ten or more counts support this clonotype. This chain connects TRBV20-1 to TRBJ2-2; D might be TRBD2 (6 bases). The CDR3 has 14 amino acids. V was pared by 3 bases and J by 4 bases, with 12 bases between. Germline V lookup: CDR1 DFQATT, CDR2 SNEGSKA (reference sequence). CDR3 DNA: TGCAGTGCTAGGGCGGGGTTAAGCACCGGGGAGCTGTTTTTT. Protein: CSARAGLSTGELFF.